This T cell receptor (beta chain) stems from a study of blood T cell repertoires in COVID-19. In the study overall: T cells, B-cell-depleted T cells, or PBMCs supplied cDNA or gDNA.

The ends lost 5 bases at V and 1 base at J; junction bases unmatched: 7. The V gene's germline CDR1 is SGHTA and CDR2 FQGTGA. This CDR3 region has 15 residues. Source study methods: Cell counts per sample came from amplifying reference gene primers. Some clones are missing from TCRdb's copy, which holds only in-frame ones; the method was immunoSEQ multiplex PCR. The V and J calls and clone size were taken over from that table, and D and trimming were inferred from the DNA. The sample consists of around 140,000 clones, approximately 88% of them appearing once. The clonotype originates from a man aged 45 to 65 with acute or convalescent COVID-19. The V and J genes are TRBV7-3 and TRBJ1-1; 7 bases align to TRBD1. The sample comprised peripheral blood. CDR3 amino acids: CASSASGQPNTEAFF. The CDR3 nucleotides read TGTGCCAGCAGCGCCTCGGGACAGCCGAACACTGAAGCTTTCTTT.